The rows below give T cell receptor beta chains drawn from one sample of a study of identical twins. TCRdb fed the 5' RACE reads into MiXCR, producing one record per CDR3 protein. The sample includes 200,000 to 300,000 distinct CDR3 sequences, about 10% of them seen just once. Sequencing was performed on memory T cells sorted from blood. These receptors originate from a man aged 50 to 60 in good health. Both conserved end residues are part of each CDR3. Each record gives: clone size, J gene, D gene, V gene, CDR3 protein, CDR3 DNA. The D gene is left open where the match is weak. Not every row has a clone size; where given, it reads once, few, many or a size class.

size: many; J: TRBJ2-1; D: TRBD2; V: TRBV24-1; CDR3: CATSGSGRRGNYNEQFF; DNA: TGTGCCACCAGTGGAAGCGGGAGGCGGGGAAACTACAATGAGCAGTTCTTC
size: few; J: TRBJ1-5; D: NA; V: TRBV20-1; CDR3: CSALTGLGGQPQHF; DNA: TGCAGTGCTCTTACAGGCTTGGGTGGACAGCCCCAGCATTTT
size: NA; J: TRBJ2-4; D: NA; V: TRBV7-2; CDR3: CASSLGWGRSKNIQYF; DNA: TGTGCCAGCAGCTTAGGTTGGGGTCGAAGCAAAAACATTCAGTACTTC
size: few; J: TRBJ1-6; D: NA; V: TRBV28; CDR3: CASRTQGSSYNSPLHF; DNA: TGTGCCAGCAGAACACAGGGCTCCTCCTATAATTCACCCCTCCACTTT
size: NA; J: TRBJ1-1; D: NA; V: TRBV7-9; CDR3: CASSLGKTNTEAFF; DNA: TGTGCCAGCAGCTTAGGAAAAACGAACACTGAAGCTTTCTTT
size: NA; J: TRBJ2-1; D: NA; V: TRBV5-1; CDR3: CASSMDLFYNEQFF; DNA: TGCGCCAGCAGCATGGACTTGTTCTACAATGAGCAGTTCTTC
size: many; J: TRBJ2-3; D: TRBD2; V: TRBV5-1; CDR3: CASSLELAGTDTQYF; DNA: TGCGCCAGCAGCTTGGAACTAGCGGGGACAGATACGCAGTATTTT
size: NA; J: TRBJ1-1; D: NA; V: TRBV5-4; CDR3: CASSLEVTMNTEAFF; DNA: TGTGCCAGCAGCTTGGAGGTGACAATGAACACTGAAGCTTTCTTT
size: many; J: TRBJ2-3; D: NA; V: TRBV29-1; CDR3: CSGRVYTDTQYF; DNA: TGCTCAGGTCGGGTCTACACAGATACGCAGTATTTT
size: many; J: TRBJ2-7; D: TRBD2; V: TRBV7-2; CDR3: CASSRRGLAGSYEQYF; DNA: TGTGCCAGCAGCCGGCGGGGACTAGCGGGCTCCTACGAGCAGTACTTC
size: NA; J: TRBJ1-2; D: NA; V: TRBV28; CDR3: CAVGGGNYGYTF; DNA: TGTGCCGTGGGGGGAGGCAACTATGGCTACACCTTC
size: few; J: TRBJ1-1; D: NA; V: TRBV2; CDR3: CASSVTQGNTEAFF; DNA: TGTGCCAGCAGTGTTACGCAGGGAAACACTGAAGCTTTCTTT
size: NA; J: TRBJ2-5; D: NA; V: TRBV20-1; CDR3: CSARDVVKGETQYF; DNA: TGCAGTGCTAGAGATGTAGTTAAGGGAGAGACCCAGTACTTC
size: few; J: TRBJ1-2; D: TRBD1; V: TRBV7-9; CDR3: CASSPGGAHGYTF; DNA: TGTGCCAGCAGCCCAGGGGGGGCGCATGGCTACACCTTC
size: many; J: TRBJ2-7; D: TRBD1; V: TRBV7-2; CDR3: CASSLAGQAYEQYF; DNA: TGTGCCAGCAGTTTAGCAGGACAGGCCTACGAGCAGTACTTC
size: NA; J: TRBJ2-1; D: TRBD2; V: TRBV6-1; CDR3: CASSRSGTSGNEQFF; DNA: TGTGCCAGCAGTCGCTCCGGGACTAGCGGCAATGAGCAGTTCTTC
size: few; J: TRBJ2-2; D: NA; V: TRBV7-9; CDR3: CALPYTGELFF; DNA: TGTGCCTTACCCTATACCGGGGAGCTGTTTTTT
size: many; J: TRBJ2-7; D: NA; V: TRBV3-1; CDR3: CASSQDPPSFSYEQYF; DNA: TGTGCCAGCAGCCAAGATCCACCGTCCTTCTCCTACGAGCAGTACTTC
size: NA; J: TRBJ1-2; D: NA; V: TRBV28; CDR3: CASSTLRPGPAGVYGYTF; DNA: TGTGCCAGCAGTACACTGCGGCCGGGACCGGCCGGCGTCTATGGCTACACCTTC
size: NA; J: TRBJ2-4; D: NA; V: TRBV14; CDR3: CASSQEWAELAKNVQYF; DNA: TGTGCCAGCAGCCAAGAGTGGGCAGAGCTAGCCAAAAACGTTCAGTACTTC
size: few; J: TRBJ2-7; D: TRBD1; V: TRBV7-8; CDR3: CASSPTGSSYEQYF; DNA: TGTGCCAGCAGCCCGACAGGGAGTTCCTACGAGCAGTACTTC
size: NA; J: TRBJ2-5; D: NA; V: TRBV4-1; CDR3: CASSQEQAETQYF; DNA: TGCGCCAGCAGCCAAGAACAAGCGGAGACCCAGTACTTC
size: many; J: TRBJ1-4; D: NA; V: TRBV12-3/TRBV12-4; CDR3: CASSSGSAKEKLFF; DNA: TGTGCCAGCAGTTCGGGGTCGGCCAAGGAAAAACTGTTTTTT
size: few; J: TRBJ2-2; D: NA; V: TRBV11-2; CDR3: CASSLMSGTGELFF; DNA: TGTGCCAGCAGCTTGATGTCAGGTACCGGGGAGCTGTTTTTT
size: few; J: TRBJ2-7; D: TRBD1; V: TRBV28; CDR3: CASSPDRVFYEQYF; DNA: TGTGCCAGCAGTCCTGACAGGGTTTTCTACGAGCAGTACTTC
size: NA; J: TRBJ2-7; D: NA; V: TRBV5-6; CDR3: CASSLWTHNEQYF; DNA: TGTGCCAGCAGCTTGTGGACACATAACGAGCAGTACTTC
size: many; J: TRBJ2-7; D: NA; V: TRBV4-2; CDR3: CASSPTLFYEQYF; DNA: TGTGCCAGCAGTCCGACGTTATTTTACGAGCAGTACTTC
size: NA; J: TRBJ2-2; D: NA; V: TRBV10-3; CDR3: CAISEPTLTGSGELFF; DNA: TGTGCCATCAGTGAACCCACCCTTACAGGTTCCGGGGAGCTGTTTTTT
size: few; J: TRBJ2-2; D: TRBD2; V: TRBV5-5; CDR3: CASSLLAGENTGELFF; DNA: TGTGCCAGCAGCTTACTAGCGGGAGAGAACACCGGGGAGCTGTTTTTT
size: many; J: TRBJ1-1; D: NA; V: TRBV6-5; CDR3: CASSYGRRAGEAFF; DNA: TGTGCCAGCAGTTATGGCAGGCGGGCGGGAGAAGCTTTCTTT
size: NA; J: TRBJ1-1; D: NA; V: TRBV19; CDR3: CASSIGRAEAFF; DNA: TGTGCCAGTAGTATAGGCAGGGCTGAAGCTTTCTTT
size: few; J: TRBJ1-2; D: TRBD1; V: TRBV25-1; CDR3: CASSPGQGAWYGYTF; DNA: TGTGCCAGCTCACCGGGACAGGGGGCATGGTATGGCTACACCTTC
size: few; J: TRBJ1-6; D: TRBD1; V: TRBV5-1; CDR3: CASSWGQGHSPLHF; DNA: TGCGCCAGCAGCTGGGGACAGGGACATTCACCCCTCCACTTT
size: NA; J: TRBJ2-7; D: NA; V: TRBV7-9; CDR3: CASSRHEGSGEQYF; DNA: TGTGCCAGCAGCCGTCATGAGGGGTCGGGCGAGCAGTACTTC
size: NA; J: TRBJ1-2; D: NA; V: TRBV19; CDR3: CASSMGDPDGYTF; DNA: TGTGCCAGTAGTATGGGGGATCCAGATGGCTACACCTTC
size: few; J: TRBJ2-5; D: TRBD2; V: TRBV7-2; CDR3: CASSLKSGRAGETQYF; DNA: TGTGCCAGCAGCTTAAAAAGCGGGAGGGCCGGAGAGACCCAGTACTTC
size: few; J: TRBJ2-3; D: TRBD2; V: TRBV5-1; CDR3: CASSGGLAATSTDTQYF; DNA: TGCGCCAGCAGCGGGGGACTAGCGGCCACTAGCACAGATACGCAGTATTTT
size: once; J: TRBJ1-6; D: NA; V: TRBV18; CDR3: CASSPRGRGDYSPLHF; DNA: TGTGCCAGCTCACCTCGGGGACGAGGGGATTATTCACCCCTCCACTTT
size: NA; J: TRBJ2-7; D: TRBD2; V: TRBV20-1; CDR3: CSAKTGTSGYEQYF; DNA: TGCAGTGCAAAAACCGGGACTAGCGGCTACGAGCAGTACTTC
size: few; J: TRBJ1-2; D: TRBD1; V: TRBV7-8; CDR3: CASSLEPGQGEYGYTF; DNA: TGTGCCAGCAGCTTAGAACCAGGACAGGGGGAATATGGCTACACCTTC
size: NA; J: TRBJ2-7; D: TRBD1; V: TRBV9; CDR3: CASSVGQGARYEQYF; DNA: TGTGCCAGCAGCGTTGGACAGGGGGCTCGGTACGAGCAGTACTTC
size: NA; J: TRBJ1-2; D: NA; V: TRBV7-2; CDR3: CASSLRQPNGYTF; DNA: TGTGCCAGCAGCTTACGACAGCCAAATGGCTACACCTTC
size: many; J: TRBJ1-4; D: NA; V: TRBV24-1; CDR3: CATSDFPRGDEKLFF; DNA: TGTGCCACCAGTGATTTTCCCAGGGGAGATGAAAAACTGTTTTTT
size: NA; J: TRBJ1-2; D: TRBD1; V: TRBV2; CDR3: CASNAPGQGNYGYTF; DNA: TGTGCCAGCAATGCCCCGGGACAGGGGAACTATGGCTACACCTTC
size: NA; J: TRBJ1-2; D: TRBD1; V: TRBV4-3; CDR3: CASSQVLDRVFYGYTF; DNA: TGCGCCAGCAGCCAAGTTCTGGACAGGGTTTTCTATGGCTACACCTTC
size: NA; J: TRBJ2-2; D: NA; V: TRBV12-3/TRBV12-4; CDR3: CASSHRDSASGELFF; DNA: TGTGCCAGCAGTCACCGGGACTCGGCTTCCGGGGAGCTGTTTTTT
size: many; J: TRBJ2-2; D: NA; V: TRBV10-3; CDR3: CAISESFNTGELFF; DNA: TGTGCCATCAGTGAGTCCTTCAACACCGGGGAGCTGTTTTTT
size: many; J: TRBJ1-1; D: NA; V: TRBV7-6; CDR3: CASSFQGWNTEAFF; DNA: TGTGCCAGCAGCTTCCAGGGTTGGAACACTGAAGCTTTCTTT
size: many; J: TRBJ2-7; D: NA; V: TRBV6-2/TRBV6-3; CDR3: CASLRGGTYEQYF; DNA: TGTGCCAGCCTCCGCGGCGGAACCTACGAGCAGTACTTC